The next 5 T cell receptor beta chains were all read from a single sample in a study of identical twins. TCRdb re-called the 5' RACE reads with MiXCR, one entry per CDR3 protein. The sample includes about 210,000 distinct CDR3 sequences, over 8% of them seen just once. Material: memory (CD45RO+) T cells sorted from blood. The receptors stem from a woman aged 18-35 years in good health.

This chain connects TRBV5-4 to TRBJ1-1; D is possibly TRBD1 (6 bases). CDR1 and CDR2 (germline): SGHNT, YYREEE (reference sequence). The CDR3 is 13 residues long. V was clipped by 4 bases and J by 3 bases, with 10 bases between them. CDR3 amino acids: CASSPGQHTEAFF. Written as DNA, the CDR3 is TGTGCCAGCAGCCCCGGACAGCACACTGAAGCTTTCTTT.

This clonotype was seen ten or more times. The J gene is TRBJ2-3, the V gene TRBV5-1; the D call may be TRBD1 or TRBD2 (5 bases each). This CDR3 is built from 14 residues. Germline V gives CDR1 SGHRS, CDR2 YFSETQ. Between the trimmed V and J ends, which lost 5 bases and 4 bases, there was a span of 14 bases. For the CDR3, the DNA is TGCGCCAGCAGTAGGGGAGTCGGCCCAGATACGCAGTATTTT. It translates to CASSRGVGPDTQYF. The full variable domain, its missing parts supplied by reference TRBV5-1 and TRBJ2-3, is KAGVTQTPRYLIKTRGQQVTLSCSPISGHRSVSWYQQTPGQGLQFLFEYFSETQRNKGNFPGRFSGRQFSNSRSEMNVSTLELGDSALYLCASSRGVGPDTQYFGPGTRLTVL.

The gene calls are TRBV7-9 and TRBJ2-1, with D perhaps TRBD2 (5 bases). The V and J ends lost 1 base and 8 bases respectively, with 15 bases between them. In germline, CDR1 is SEHNR, CDR2 FQNEAQ (reference sequence). The CDR3 loop spans 15 amino acids. CDR3 coding DNA: TGTGCCAGCAGCTTAGTGAGGGCGCTGAGCGATGAGCAGTTCTTC. As protein: CASSLVRALSDEQFF.

This clonotype has ten or more counts. The V call is TRBV12-3 or TRBV12-4, the J call TRBJ2-4, with D possibly being TRBD1 (5 bases). V shed 6 bases and J shed 1 base, with 28 bases lying between them. The CDR3 consists of 20 residues. The CDR3 spells CASSPNIARAHLWAKNIQYF. The CDR3 DNA reads as TGTGCCAGCAGCCCCAACATAGCCAGGGCCCATCTCTGGGCCAAAAACATTCAGTACTTC.

This clonotype came up many times. V gene TRBV20-1 combines with J gene TRBJ2-1, with TRBD2 matching 9 bases. This CDR3 region has 15 residues. CDR1 DFQATT and CDR2 SNEGSKA come from the germline V gene (reference sequence). V lost 4 bases to trimming and J lost 3 bases; unmatched junction nucleotides: 7. CDR3 region: CSATPTSGYYNEQFF. In DNA, the CDR3 is TGCAGTGCTACCCCAACTAGCGGGTACTACAATGAGCAGTTCTTC.